Listed here are 20 T cell receptor beta chains from one sample, sequenced in a study of T cell responses to AZD1222 COVID-19 vaccine. The assay was immunoSEQ multiplex PCR, and TCRdb's table has in-frame clones only and misses some. The data show about 130,000 clones, 85% to 95% seen once. The source material was peripheral blood, sampled on day 0 of AZD1222 vaccination. All receptors come from an adult in good health.

This chain links TRBV7-9 with TRBJ1-1, with TRBD1 matching over 8 bases. The germline gives CDR1 SEHNR, CDR2 FQNEAQ (reference sequence). V gave up 2 bases and J gave up 5 bases; unmatched junction bases: 10. The CDR3 spans 16 residues. The CDR3 DNA is TGTGCCAGCAGCTTACCGGGGCAGGGGGCAGTGACTGAAGCTTTCTTT. Translating gives CASSLPGQGAVTEAFF.

V and J are TRBV30 and TRBJ1-5, with 8 bases matching TRBD1. The CDR3 sequence is 13 residues long. V lost 5 bases, J lost 2 bases, and 2 bases stayed unmatched. Germline assignment: CDR1 GTSNPN and CDR2 SVGIG (reference sequence). The CDR3 region is CAWATGGNQPQHF. CDR3 sequence (DNA): TGTGCCTGGGCGACAGGGGGCAATCAGCCCCAGCATTTT.

The chain carries TRBV7-3 and TRBJ2-2; D might be TRBD2 (7 bases). The CDR3 consists of 13 residues. The V end lost 8 bases, the J end lost 4 bases, and 11 bases lay between the germline ends. Per the germline V gene, CDR1 is SGHTA and CDR2 is FQGTGA. The CDR3 sequence is CASGGALTGELFF. Here the CDR3 DNA reads TGTGCCAGCGGGGGGGCACTCACCGGGGAGCTGTTTTTT.

This rearrangement joins TRBV27 to TRBJ1-4; D might be TRBD1 (6 bases). CDR1 and CDR2 from the germline V gene are MNHEY and SMNVEV (reference sequence). V was shortened by 5 bases and J by 7 bases, with 17 bases between the two germline ends. This CDR3 has 15 amino acids. The CDR3, as DNA: TGTGCCAGCAGTCCAGACAGGATTATGGGTGAAAAACTGTTTTTT. It translates to CASSPDRIMGEKLFF.

The rearrangement uses TRBV6-5 and TRBJ2-7; 7 bases align to TRBD1. Germline values: CDR1 MNHEY, CDR2 SVGAGI. Trimming took 10 bases from V and 3 from J; bases not matched to a gene: 12. This CDR3 is 14 amino acids long. The CDR3 bases are TGTGCCACCAACCGGGACAGTACCCTCTACGAGCAGTACTTC. Amino acids: CATNRDSTLYEQYF.

This chain joins TRBV18 and TRBJ2-4, with D perhaps given as TRBD1 or TRBD2 (5 bases each). The CDR3 is 19 amino acids. Trimming stripped 3 bases from V and 1 base from J, with 22 bases between. Germline V lookup: CDR1 KGHSH, CDR2 LQKENI. The CDR3 sequence: CASSPSPYGGGMAKNIQYF. The DNA of the CDR3 is TGTGCCAGCTCACCCTCACCCTATGGGGGTGGTATGGCCAAAAACATTCAGTACTTC.

The chain couples TRBV28 to TRBJ1-2; TRBD1 matches 11 bases. The CDR3 is 16 residues long. CDR1 and CDR2 from the germline V gene are MDHEN and SYDVKM. The V and J ends lost 5 bases and 8 bases, in that order; junction bases with no gene match: 13. CDR3 loop: CASSPRPDRGRRGYTF. The CDR3 DNA reads as TGTGCCAGCAGTCCCCGCCCGGACAGGGGGCGGCGGGGCTACACCTTC.

The chain joins TRBV10-2 to TRBJ1-1; D unclear. The V and J ends lost 8 bases and 0 bases respectively, with 10 bases between them. CDR3 length equals 13 residues. Germline-derived CDR1 and CDR2 are WSHSY and SAAADI. CDR3 in amino acids: CASRTALNTEAFF. CDR3 sequence (DNA): TGCGCCAGCCGGACGGCGTTGAACACTGAAGCTTTCTTT.

The chain couples TRBV28 to TRBJ1-6; a possible D gene is TRBD1 (5 bases). In germline, CDR1 is MDHEN, CDR2 SYDVKM. Trimming stripped 5 bases from V and 7 bases from J, with 21 bases between. This CDR3 region has 17 residues. The CDR3 loop is CASSHPLSGILNSPLHF. CDR3 coding DNA: TGTGCCAGCAGTCATCCGCTCTCAGGGATCCTGAATTCACCCCTCCACTTT.

The chain combines TRBV12-5 with TRBJ2-7; 8 nucleotides match TRBD2. CDR3 length: 12 residues. Trimming removed 6 bases from V and 3 bases from J; junction bases left unmatched: 1. Per germline, CDR1 LGHNT and CDR2 FRNRAP. CDR3 residues: CASGTSGYEQYF. The CDR3 DNA sequence: TGTGCTAGTGGCACTAGCGGCTACGAGCAGTACTTC.

This rearrangement joins TRBV20-1 to TRBJ1-5, with TRBD1 matching over 12 bases. Germline V gives CDR1 DFQATT, CDR2 SNEGSKA (reference sequence). The CDR3 covers 15 residues. Trimming removed 3 bases from V and 6 bases from J; junction bases left unmatched: 6. CDR3 nucleotides: TGCAGTGCTAGTTACGGGACAGGGGGCTTTCAGCCCCAGCATTTT. Amino acids: CSASYGTGGFQPQHF.

The V and J genes are TRBV19 and TRBJ1-5, with D perhaps matching TRBD1 (5 bases). Germline CDR1 is LNHDA and CDR2 is SQIVND (reference sequence). Trimming left V 6 bases short and J 5 bases short, with 8 bases between. The CDR3 is made up of 12 amino acids. This CDR3 is CASRRGDQPQHF. As DNA, the CDR3 is TGTGCCAGTAGGAGAGGGGATCAGCCCCAGCATTTT.

V gene TRBV3-1 (or the pseudogene TRBV3-2) combines with J gene TRBJ2-1; D is uncertain. CDR1 is LGHDT and CDR2 is YNNKEL in the germline V gene (reference sequence). The CDR3 is 12 amino acids. V dropped 2 bases and J dropped 7 bases, with 6 bases sitting between them. CDR3 coding DNA: TGTGCCAGCAGCCAATGGGGTAATGAGCAGTTCTTC. It encodes CASSQWGNEQFF.

The chain couples TRBV6-5 to TRBJ1-2, with TRBD1 matching over 9 bases. V was pared by 5 bases and J by 3 bases, with 7 bases of the junction left unmatched. The CDR3 runs 15 residues. CDR1 MNHEY and CDR2 SVGAGI come from the germline V gene. CDR3 in amino acids: CASSQQGTGYYGYTF. CDR3 coding DNA: TGTGCCAGCAGTCAGCAGGGGACAGGGTACTATGGCTACACCTTC.

The J gene is TRBJ2-4, the V gene TRBV11-2; D uncertain. V was trimmed by 4 bases and J by 9 bases, leaving 13 bases between them. The CDR3 is made up of 13 amino acids. Germline V CDR1 and CDR2: SGHAT, FQNNGV. The CDR3 nucleotides read TGTGCCAGCAGCTCCTCGACTGACGGCATTCAGTACTTC. This sequence encodes CASSSSTDGIQYF.

This clone was seen only a few times. V is TRBV6-5 and J is TRBJ1-2; 8 bases fit TRBD1. CDR3 length equals 13 residues. Germline values: CDR1 MNHEY, CDR2 SVGAGI. After removal of 6 bases from V and 6 bases from J, the junction contained 6 bases not matched to a gene. Written as DNA, the CDR3 is TGTGCCAGCAGCCAGGGACAGGTCCATGGCTACACCTTC. This sequence encodes CASSQGQVHGYTF.

V usage is TRBV3-1 (or the pseudogene TRBV3-2) and J usage is TRBJ2-1; D is undetermined. Germline CDR1 reads LGHDT; CDR2 reads YNNKEL (reference sequence). The V and J ends lost 0 bases and 3 bases respectively, with 15 bases between them. The CDR3 is 17 amino acids. The CDR3 region is CASSQEVELGFYNEQFF. CDR3 DNA: TGTGCCAGCAGCCAAGAAGTGGAGTTAGGCTTCTACAATGAGCAGTTCTTC.

V and J are TRBV3-1 (or the pseudogene TRBV3-2) and TRBJ2-2; the D is unclear. Between the trimmed V and J ends, which lost 0 bases and 5 bases, there was a span of 7 bases. CDR1 and CDR2 (germline): LGHDT, YNNKEL (reference sequence). The CDR3 spans 14 residues. Here the CDR3 reads CASSQDPGTGELFF. Here the CDR3 DNA reads TGTGCCAGCAGCCAAGACCCCGGAACCGGGGAGCTGTTTTTT.

This clone was detected a few times. V usage is TRBV24-1 and J usage is TRBJ1-1; 7 bases align to TRBD1. Germline CDR1 KGHDR, CDR2 SFDVKD. V lost 5 bases to trimming and J lost 5 bases; unmatched junction nucleotides: 4. This CDR3 is built from 13 residues. DNA for the CDR3: TGTGCCACCAGTGGTTCAGGGGGAACTGAAGCTTTCTTT. Amino acid sequence: CATSGSGGTEAFF.

J is TRBJ1-5 and V is TRBV19, with D maybe TRBD1 (5 bases). CDR1 and CDR2 (germline): LNHDA, SQIVND (reference sequence). V lost 4 bases and J lost 1, with 14 bases in between. The CDR3 has 16 residues. CDR3 residues: CASSRDPDWSNQPQHF. The CDR3 DNA follows: TGTGCCAGTAGTAGGGACCCCGACTGGAGCAATCAGCCCCAGCATTTT.